The 13 T cell receptor beta chains presented below share a single source sample, sequenced in a study of T cell responses to AZD1222 COVID-19 vaccine. This table comes from immunoSEQ multiplex PCR, and its TCRdb copy is limited to in-frame clones, with some not included. The sample records some 130,000 clones, around four fifths being singletons. The sample consisted of peripheral blood, taken on day 0 of AZD1222 vaccination. The source is an adult in good health.

The chain employs TRBV25-1 and TRBJ2-5; a weak D match, TRBD1 (5 bases). The CDR3 covers 15 residues. V was cut by 5 bases and J by 1 base, with 14 bases left in between. CDR1 MGHDK and CDR2 SYGVNS come from the germline V gene. This chain's CDR3 is CASSKGDSRQETQYF. DNA of the CDR3: TGTGCCAGCAGTAAAGGTGACAGCCGCCAAGAGACCCAGTACTTC.

The chain carries TRBV2 and TRBJ1-1, with 10 nucleotides matching TRBD1. The V gene's germline CDR1 is SNHLY and CDR2 FYNNEI. The CDR3 extends over 14 amino acids. J lost 5 bases, V lost 7 bases, and 7 bases had no gene match. In nucleotides, the CDR3 is TGTGCCAGCACACGACAGGGGGCGAAGACTGAAGCTTTCTTT. This translates into CASTRQGAKTEAFF.

The chain couples TRBV6-2 or TRBV6-3 to TRBJ1-5; maybe TRBD1 (5 bases). This CDR3 region has 16 residues. Germline V gives CDR1 MNHEY, CDR2 SVGEGT. The ends were cut back, 6 bases at V and 6 bases at J, with 21 bases in the middle. CDR3 sequence: CASSSREGTYRQPQHF. The DNA for the CDR3 is TGTGCCAGCAGCTCCCGGGAGGGGACTTATCGTCAGCCCCAGCATTTT.

This clone was picked up a small number of times. The chain is built from TRBV2 and TRBJ2-2; 11 bases are a match to TRBD1. Germline CDR1 and CDR2: SNHLY and FYNNEI. Trimming removed 5 bases from V and 5 bases from J; junction bases left unmatched: 1. The CDR3 totals 14 residues. DNA of the CDR3: TGTGCCAGCAGTCGGGACAGGGGGACCGGGGAGCTGTTTTTT. Protein sequence: CASSRDRGTGELFF.

This chain joins TRBV6-1 and TRBJ1-6; 10 nucleotides line up with TRBD1. The CDR3 contains 15 residues. Germline-derived CDR1 and CDR2 are MNHNS and SASEGT. Trimming removed 0 bases from V and 10 bases from J; junction bases left unmatched: 3. CDR3 protein: CASSEAGTGVSPLHF. The CDR3 coding sequence is TGTGCCAGCAGTGAAGCGGGGACAGGGGTCTCACCCCTCCACTTT.

J is TRBJ1-5 and V is TRBV28, with a possible D match to TRBD1 (6 bases). CDR1 and CDR2 from the germline V gene are MDHEN and SYDVKM. This CDR3 spans 15 amino acids. Deletions cut 2 bases from V and 3 bases from J, with 11 bases between. CDR3 nucleotides: TGTGCCAGCAGTTTAGAACAGGGATACAATCAGCCCCAGCATTTT. It is translated as CASSLEQGYNQPQHF.

V is TRBV2 and J is TRBJ1-1; D gene uncertain. CDR3 length equals 11 residues. Looked up from germline, CDR1 is SNHLY and CDR2 is FYNNEI. The ends were cut back, 9 bases at V and 7 bases at J, with 12 bases in the middle. The CDR3 region is CARSVGFEAFF. DNA for the CDR3: TGTGCCAGAAGCGTAGGGTTTGAAGCTTTCTTT.

The chain has TRBV5-8 and TRBJ1-1, with unresolved D. V was pared by 1 base and J by 1 base, with 5 bases between. CDR1 and CDR2 from the germline V gene are SGHTS and YDEGEE. This CDR3 contains 13 residues. The CDR3 DNA reads TGTGCCAGCAGCTTGACAGCGAACACTGAAGCTTTCTTT. This translates into CASSLTANTEAFF. Using reference TRBV5-8 and TRBJ1-1 for the parts outside the CDR3, the full variable domain is EAGVTQSPTHLIKTRGQQATLRCSPISGHTSVYWYQQALGLGLQFLLWYDEGEERNRGNFPPRFSGRQFPNYSSELNVNALELEDSALYLCASSLTANTEAFFGQGTRLTVV.

DNA for the CDR3: TGTGCCAGCAGCCCCTCGGGACAGCTTACTTCTGGGGCCAACGTCCTGACTTTC. It encodes CASSPSGQLTSGANVLTF. The rearrangement joins TRBV5-5 to TRBJ2-6; 7 bases align to TRBD1. With 4 bases clipped from V and 1 base from J, the junction kept 11 bases outside the gene matches. From germline, CDR1 is SGHKS and CDR2 YYEKEE (reference sequence). The CDR3 runs to 18 residues.

This chain connects TRBV6-5 to TRBJ1-6, with TRBD1 as a possible D gene (6 bases). The CDR3 spans 16 residues. Germline V CDR1 and CDR2: MNHEY, SVGAGI. The V end lost 3 bases, the J end lost 1 base, and 10 bases lay between the germline ends. In nucleotides, the CDR3 is TGTGCCAGCAGTTATACTACAGGGTCCTATAATTCACCCCTCCACTTT. Translating gives CASSYTTGSYNSPLHF.

V is TRBV5-4 and J is TRBJ1-2, with 7 bases matching TRBD1. The CDR3 is 15 amino acids. V was clipped by 0 bases and J by 3 bases; unmatched bases: 5. Per germline, CDR1 SGHNT and CDR2 YYREEE (reference sequence). The CDR3 reads CASSLADRVDYGYTF. CDR3 bases: TGTGCCAGCAGCTTGGCCGACAGGGTAGACTATGGCTACACCTTC.

The chain joins TRBV4-1 to TRBJ1-2, with TRBD1 identical over 8 bases. The trim removed 6 bases at V and 1 base at J, leaving 4 bases unmatched. The V gene's germline CDR1 is MGHRA and CDR2 YSYEKL. This CDR3 is 14 amino acids long. The CDR3 DNA follows: TGCGCCAGCAGTCGGACAGGGAATAACTATGGCTACACCTTC. Translating gives CASSRTGNNYGYTF.

This clone was recorded a few times. The chain combines TRBV4-2 with TRBJ2-6; 8 nucleotides align to TRBD2. The CDR3 loop spans 17 amino acids. The trim removed 4 bases at V and 0 bases at J, leaving 5 bases unmatched. Germline loops: CDR1 LGHNA, CDR2 YNFKEQ. The DNA for the CDR3 is TGTGCCAGCAGCCCTAGCGGGCACAGCTCTGGGGCCAACGTCCTGACTTTC. This encodes CASSPSGHSSGANVLTF.